Listed below are T cell receptor beta chains from one sample, sequenced in a study of cytomegalovirus exposure and HLA in healthy donors. Profiled with immunoSEQ multiplex PCR; TCRdb holds only in-frame clones, not every one. This table has roughly 180,000 clones, roughly 85% appearing once. Sample: PBMCs. The receptors were sampled from a man between 25 and 39 years old in good health and CMV-seronegative. The CDR3 runs from the conserved cysteine through the conserved F or W. A D gene is named only where the DNA matches it firmly. Not every row has a clone size; where given, it reads once, few, many or a size class.

abundance: -
v_gene: TRBV27
j_gene: TRBJ1-6
d_gene: -
CDR3nt: TGTGCCAGCAGTTTTTACGGGGAGACCAATAATTCACCCCTCCACTTT
CDR3aa: CASSFYGETNNSPLHF

abundance: -
v_gene: TRBV30
j_gene: TRBJ2-5
d_gene: TRBD2
CDR3nt: TGTGCCTGGGATGGCGGGGGACTGGAGACCCAGTACTTC
CDR3aa: CAWDGGGLETQYF

abundance: -
v_gene: TRBV6-5
j_gene: TRBJ2-7
d_gene: TRBD2
CDR3nt: TGTGCCAGCAGTAATAGCGGGGGCGAGCAGTACTTC
CDR3aa: CASSNSGGEQYF

abundance: -
v_gene: TRBV11-3
j_gene: TRBJ2-3
d_gene: TRBD2
CDR3nt: TGTGCCAGCAGCTTAGGCCCTAGCGGGAGATACCAGTATTTT
CDR3aa: CASSLGPSGRYQYF

abundance: -
v_gene: TRBV30
j_gene: TRBJ2-7
d_gene: TRBD1
CDR3nt: TGTGCCTGGAGTACAGGGGGCACCCCCTACGAGCAGTACTTC
CDR3aa: CAWSTGGTPYEQYF

abundance: -
v_gene: TRBV6-4
j_gene: TRBJ1-6
d_gene: -
CDR3nt: TGTGCCAGCAGTGAGGGAGGGGCGGTCGGTAATTCACCCCTCCACTTT
CDR3aa: CASSEGGAVGNSPLHF

abundance: few
v_gene: TRBV6-5
j_gene: TRBJ1-3
d_gene: -
CDR3nt: TGTGCCAGCAGTTACTCGGCGGTGAGCTCTGGAAACACCATATATTTT
CDR3aa: CASSYSAVSSGNTIYF

abundance: -
v_gene: TRBV5-6
j_gene: TRBJ2-7
d_gene: TRBD1
CDR3nt: TGTGCCAGCAGCACGGACAGGGGGCATACCACCTACGAGCAGTACTTC
CDR3aa: CASSTDRGHTTYEQYF

abundance: -
v_gene: TRBV19
j_gene: TRBJ2-7
d_gene: TRBD2
CDR3nt: TGTGCCAGTAGTATAGGGACTAGCGGGACGTCCTACGAGCAGTACTTC
CDR3aa: CASSIGTSGTSYEQYF

abundance: -
v_gene: TRBV18
j_gene: TRBJ1-1
d_gene: TRBD1
CDR3nt: TGTGCCACCAAAGGGGGCCTCACTGAAGCTTTCTTT
CDR3aa: CATKGGLTEAFF

abundance: -
v_gene: TRBV7-7
j_gene: TRBJ2-1
d_gene: -
CDR3nt: TGTGCTAGCAGCCCGCGACTAGGGAGGTACAATGAGCAGTTCTTC
CDR3aa: CASSPRLGRYNEQFF

abundance: once
v_gene: TRBV28
j_gene: TRBJ2-1
d_gene: TRBD2
CDR3nt: TGTGCCAGCAGACCCCGGGGGGGCGTCTACAATGAGCAGTTCTTC
CDR3aa: CASRPRGGVYNEQFF

abundance: -
v_gene: TRBV10-3
j_gene: TRBJ2-5
d_gene: -
CDR3nt: TGTGCCATCAGTGAGTCCGACTCTAGAGAGACCCAGTACTTC
CDR3aa: CAISESDSRETQYF